This T cell receptor beta chain was profiled in a study of T cells in localized non-small cell lung cancer. Concerning this clone: What it recognizes is unknown.

V was clipped by 4 bases and J by 13 bases, with 17 bases between them. This CDR3 is built from 14 residues. Germline V gives CDR1 MNHNS, CDR2 SASEGT. Overall study results and limits: Heterogeneity stays possible, as sequencing covered only one tumor region. Median detection of top 100 tumor clones in adjacent lung was approximately 50 clones. Adjacent uninvolved lung had the highest clonality, suggesting focused antigen responses.

TCRdb's copy holds only in-frame clones and misses some; the assay was immunoSEQ multiplex PCR. Here the sample spans under 70,000 clones, 80% to 90% being singletons. This chain uses TRBV6-1 with TRBJ1-6; weak D call: TRBD1 (5 bases). The TCR originated in a woman aged 35-75 years with stage I lung adenocarcinoma. Sequencing was performed on peripheral blood, taken before any cancer treatment. The CDR3 DNA reads as TGTGCCAGCAGTGTCAACATAGGGGTGGGTCCCCTCCACTTT. Its protein is CASSVNIGVGPLHF.